The present entry profiles one T cell receptor (beta chain) with its context. The data derive from a study of CD8 T cells in ankylosing spondylitis. Germline CDR1 reads MNHEY; CDR2 reads SVGEGT. V was pared by 7 bases and J by 10 bases, with 12 bases of the junction left unmatched. CDR3 length: 14 amino acids. One entry per CDR3 protein, called by TCRdb with MiXCR from the 5' RACE reads. The top ten clones hold approximately 7% of a sample with about 240,000 distinct CDR3 sequences, 8% to 9.5% of them seen once. The rearrangement uses TRBV6-2 or TRBV6-3 and TRBJ2-1; 8 positions agree with TRBD2. The sample comprised blood, either unsorted or a sorted T cell fraction (not recorded which). The sequence came from a male donor with ankylosing spondylitis or in good health (not recorded which). CDR3 sequence reads: CASNIRAGVAEQFF. The CDR3 nucleotides read TGTGCCAGCAATATCAGAGCGGGAGTGGCCGAGCAGTTCTTC.